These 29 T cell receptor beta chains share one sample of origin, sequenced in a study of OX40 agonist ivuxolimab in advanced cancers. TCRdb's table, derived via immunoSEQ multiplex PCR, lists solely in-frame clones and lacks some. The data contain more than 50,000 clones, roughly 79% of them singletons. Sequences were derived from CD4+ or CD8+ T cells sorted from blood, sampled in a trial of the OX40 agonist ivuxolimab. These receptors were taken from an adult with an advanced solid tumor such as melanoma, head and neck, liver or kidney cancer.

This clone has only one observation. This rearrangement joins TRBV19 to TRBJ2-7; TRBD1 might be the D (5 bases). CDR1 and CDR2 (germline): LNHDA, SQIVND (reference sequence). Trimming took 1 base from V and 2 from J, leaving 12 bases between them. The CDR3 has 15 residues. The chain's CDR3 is CASSIVQGRTYEQYF. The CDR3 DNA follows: TGTGCCAGTAGTATAGTCCAGGGTAGGACCTACGAGCAGTACTTC.

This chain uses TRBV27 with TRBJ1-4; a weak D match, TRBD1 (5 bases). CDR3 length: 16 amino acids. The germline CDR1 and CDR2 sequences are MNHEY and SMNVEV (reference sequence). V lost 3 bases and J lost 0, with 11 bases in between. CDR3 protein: CASSFGGATTNEKLFF. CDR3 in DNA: TGTGCCAGCAGTTTCGGGGGAGCTACAACTAATGAAAAACTGTTTTTT.

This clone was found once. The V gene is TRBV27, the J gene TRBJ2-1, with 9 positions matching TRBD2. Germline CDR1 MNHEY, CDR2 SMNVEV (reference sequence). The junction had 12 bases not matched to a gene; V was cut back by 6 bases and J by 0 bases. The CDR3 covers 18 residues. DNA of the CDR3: TGTGCCAGCAGCCCTAGCAGCGGGAGGAGGAGCTCCTACAATGAGCAGTTCTTC. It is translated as CASSPSSGRRSSYNEQFF.

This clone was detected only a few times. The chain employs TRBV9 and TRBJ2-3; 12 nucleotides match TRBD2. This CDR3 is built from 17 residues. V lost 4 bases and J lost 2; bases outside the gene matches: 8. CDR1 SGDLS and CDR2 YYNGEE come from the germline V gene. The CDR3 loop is CASSSRTSGTFTDTQYF. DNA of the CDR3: TGTGCCAGCAGCTCTAGGACTAGCGGGACCTTCACAGATACGCAGTATTTT. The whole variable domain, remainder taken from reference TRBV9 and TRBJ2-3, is DSGVTQTPKHLITATGQRVTLRCSPRSGDLSVYWYQQSLDQGLQFLIQYYNGEERAKGNILERFSAQQFPDLHSELNLSSLELGDSALYFCASSSRTSGTFTDTQYFGPGTRLTVL.

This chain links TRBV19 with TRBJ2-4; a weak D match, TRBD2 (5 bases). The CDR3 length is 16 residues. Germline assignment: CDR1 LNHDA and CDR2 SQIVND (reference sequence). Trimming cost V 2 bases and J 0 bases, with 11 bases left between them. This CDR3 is CASSISAGVAKNIQYF. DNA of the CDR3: TGTGCCAGTAGTATATCTGCCGGGGTAGCCAAAAACATTCAGTACTTC.

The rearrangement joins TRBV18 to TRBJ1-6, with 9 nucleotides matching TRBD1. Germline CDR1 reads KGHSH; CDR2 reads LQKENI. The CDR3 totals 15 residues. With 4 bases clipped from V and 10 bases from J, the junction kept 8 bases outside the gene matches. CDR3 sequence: CASSLGTGQESPLHF. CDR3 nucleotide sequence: TGTGCCAGCTCACTGGGGACAGGGCAGGAATCACCCCTCCACTTT.

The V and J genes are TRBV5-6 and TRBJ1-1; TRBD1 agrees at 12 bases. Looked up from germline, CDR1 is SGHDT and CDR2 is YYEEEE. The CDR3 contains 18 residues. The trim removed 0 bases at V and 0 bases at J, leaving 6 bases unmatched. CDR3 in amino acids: CASSLAAGQGAMNTEAFF. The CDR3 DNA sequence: TGTGCCAGCAGCTTGGCGGCGGGACAGGGGGCGATGAACACTGAAGCTTTCTTT.

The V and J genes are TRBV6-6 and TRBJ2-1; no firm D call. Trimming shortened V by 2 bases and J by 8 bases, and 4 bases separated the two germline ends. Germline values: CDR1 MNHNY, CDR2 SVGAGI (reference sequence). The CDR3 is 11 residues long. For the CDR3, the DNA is TGTGCCAGCAGTTACGTCGATGAGCAGTTCTTC. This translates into CASSYVDEQFF.

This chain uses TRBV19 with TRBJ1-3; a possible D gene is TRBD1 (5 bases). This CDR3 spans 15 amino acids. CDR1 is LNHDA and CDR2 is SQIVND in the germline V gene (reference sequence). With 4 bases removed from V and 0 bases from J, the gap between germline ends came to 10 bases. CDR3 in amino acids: CASSSRASSGNTIYF. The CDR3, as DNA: TGTGCCAGTAGTAGCAGGGCCTCCTCTGGAAACACCATATATTTT.

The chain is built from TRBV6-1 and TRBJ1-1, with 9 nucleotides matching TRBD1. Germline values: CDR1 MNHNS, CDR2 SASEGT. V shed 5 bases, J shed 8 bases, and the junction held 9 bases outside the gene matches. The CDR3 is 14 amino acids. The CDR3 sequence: CASSRTGGEGEAFF. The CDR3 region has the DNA TGTGCCAGCAGTAGAACAGGGGGCGAAGGGGAAGCTTTCTTT.

CDR3 in amino acids: CSVSTGRYEQYF. CDR3 in DNA: TGCAGCGTCTCGACAGGAAGATACGAGCAGTACTTC. V gene TRBV29-1 combines with J gene TRBJ2-7; a weak D match, TRBD1 (6 bases). Germline CDR1 SQVTM, CDR2 ANQGSEA. The V end lost 6 bases, the J end lost 4 bases, and 13 bases lay between the germline ends. The CDR3 is 12 residues long.

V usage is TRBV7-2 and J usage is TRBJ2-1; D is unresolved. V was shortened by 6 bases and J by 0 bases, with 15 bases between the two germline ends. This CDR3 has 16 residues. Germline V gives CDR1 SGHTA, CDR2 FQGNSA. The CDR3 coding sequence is TGTGCCAGCAGTTTCCCTGGCGGTAGCTCCTACAATGAGCAGTTCTTC. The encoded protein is CASSFPGGSSYNEQFF. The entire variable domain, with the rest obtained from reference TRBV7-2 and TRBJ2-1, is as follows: GAGVSQSPSNKVTEKGKDVELRCDPISGHTALYWYRQSLGQGLEFLIYFQGNSAPDKSGLPSDRFSAERTGGSVSTLTIQRTQQEDSAVYLCASSFPGGSSYNEQFFGPGTRLTVL.

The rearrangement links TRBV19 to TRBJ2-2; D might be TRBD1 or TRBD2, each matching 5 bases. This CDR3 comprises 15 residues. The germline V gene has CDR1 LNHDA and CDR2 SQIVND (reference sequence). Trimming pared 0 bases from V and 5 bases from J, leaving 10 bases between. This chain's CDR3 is CASSIDLGGTGELFF. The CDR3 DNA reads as TGTGCCAGTAGTATAGATCTTGGGGGAACCGGGGAGCTGTTTTTT.

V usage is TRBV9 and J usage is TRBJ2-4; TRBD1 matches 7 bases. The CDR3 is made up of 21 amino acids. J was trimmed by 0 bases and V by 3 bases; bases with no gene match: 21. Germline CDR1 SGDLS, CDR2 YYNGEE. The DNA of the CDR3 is TGTGCCAGCAGCGCCGGGACAGCAACCCCCTCCTTGAATCTAGCCAAAAACATTCAGTACTTC. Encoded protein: CASSAGTATPSLNLAKNIQYF.

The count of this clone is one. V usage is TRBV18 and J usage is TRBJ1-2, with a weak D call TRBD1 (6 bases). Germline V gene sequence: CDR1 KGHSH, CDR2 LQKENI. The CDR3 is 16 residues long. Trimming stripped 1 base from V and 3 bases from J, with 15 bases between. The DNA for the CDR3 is TGTGCCAGCTCACCACGGGCGGGGGGCTCGGACTATGGCTACACCTTC. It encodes CASSPRAGGSDYGYTF.

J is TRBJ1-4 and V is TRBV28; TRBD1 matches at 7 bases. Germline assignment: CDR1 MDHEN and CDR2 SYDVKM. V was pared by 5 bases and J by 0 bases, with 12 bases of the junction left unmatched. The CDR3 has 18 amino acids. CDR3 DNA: TGTGCCAGCAGTGACAGGGCTGCATCCTTTGCAACTAATGAAAAACTGTTTTTT. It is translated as CASSDRAASFATNEKLFF.

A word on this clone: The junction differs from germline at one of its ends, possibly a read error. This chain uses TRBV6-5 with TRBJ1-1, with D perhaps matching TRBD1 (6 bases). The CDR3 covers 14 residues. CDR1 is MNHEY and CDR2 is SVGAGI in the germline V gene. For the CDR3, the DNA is TGTGCCGGCAGGGACAACGGGTGGAGGACTGAAGCTTTCTTT. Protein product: CAGRDNGWRTEAFF.

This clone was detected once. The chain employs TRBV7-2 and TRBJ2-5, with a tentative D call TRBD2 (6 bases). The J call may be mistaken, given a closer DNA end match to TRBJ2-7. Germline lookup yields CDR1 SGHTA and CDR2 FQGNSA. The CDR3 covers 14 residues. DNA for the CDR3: TGTGCCAGCAGCTTATCAGCGGGTGACTACGAGCAGTACTTC. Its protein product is CASSLSAGDYEQYF.

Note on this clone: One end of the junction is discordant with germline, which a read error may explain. CDR3 amino acids: CASSLGTGFYGYTF. The CDR3 coding sequence is TGTGCCAGCAGCTTGGGAACAGGCTTCTATGGCTACACCTTC. This chain uses TRBV5-1 with TRBJ1-2; D possibly corresponds to TRBD1 (5 bases). The CDR3 totals 14 residues. Germline loops: CDR1 SGHRS, CDR2 YFSETQ.

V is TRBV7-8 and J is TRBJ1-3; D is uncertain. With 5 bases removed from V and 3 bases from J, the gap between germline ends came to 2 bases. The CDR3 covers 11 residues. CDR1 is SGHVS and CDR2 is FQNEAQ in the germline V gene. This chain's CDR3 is CASSRGNTIYF. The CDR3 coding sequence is TGTGCCAGCAGCCGTGGAAACACCATATATTTT. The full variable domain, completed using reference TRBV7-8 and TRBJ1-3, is GAGVSQSPRYKVAKRGQDVALRCDPISGHVSLFWYQQALGQGPEFLTYFQNEAQLDKSGLPSDRFFAERPEGSVSTLKIQRTQQEDSAVYLCASSRGNTIYFGEGSWLTVV.

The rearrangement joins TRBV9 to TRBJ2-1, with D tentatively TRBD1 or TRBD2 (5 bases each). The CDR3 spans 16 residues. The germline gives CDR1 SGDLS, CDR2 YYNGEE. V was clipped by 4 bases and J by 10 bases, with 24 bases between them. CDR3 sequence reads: CASSTGTSHPLAEQFF. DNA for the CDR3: TGTGCCAGCAGCACCGGGACCTCACACCCCCTAGCCGAGCAGTTCTTC.

The CDR3 loop is CASAGRTGGTEAFF. The CDR3 DNA reads as TGTGCCAGCGCTGGGAGGACAGGGGGCACTGAAGCTTTCTTT. The chain couples TRBV2 to TRBJ1-1; 10 bases align to TRBD1. This CDR3 has 14 residues. The germline V gene encodes CDR1 SNHLY and CDR2 FYNNEI. V gave up 8 bases and J gave up 4 bases; unmatched junction bases: 7.

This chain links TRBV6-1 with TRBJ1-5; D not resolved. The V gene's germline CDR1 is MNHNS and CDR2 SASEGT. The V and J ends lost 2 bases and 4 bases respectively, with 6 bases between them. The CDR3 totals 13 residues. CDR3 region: CASSEKQNQPQHF. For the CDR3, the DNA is TGTGCCAGCAGTGAAAAACAAAATCAGCCCCAGCATTTT.

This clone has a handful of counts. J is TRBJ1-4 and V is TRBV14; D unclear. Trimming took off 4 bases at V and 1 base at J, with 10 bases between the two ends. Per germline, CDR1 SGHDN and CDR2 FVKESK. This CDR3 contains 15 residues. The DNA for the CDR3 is TGTGCCAGCAGCCGGGGAGGGATAACTAATGAAAAACTGTTTTTT. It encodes CASSRGGITNEKLFF. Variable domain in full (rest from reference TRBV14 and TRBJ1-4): EAGVTQFPSHSVIEKGQTVTLRCDPISGHDNLYWYRRVMGKEIKFLLHFVKESKQDESGMPNNRFLAERTGGTYSTLKVQPAELEDSGVYFCASSRGGITNEKLFFGSGTQLSVL.

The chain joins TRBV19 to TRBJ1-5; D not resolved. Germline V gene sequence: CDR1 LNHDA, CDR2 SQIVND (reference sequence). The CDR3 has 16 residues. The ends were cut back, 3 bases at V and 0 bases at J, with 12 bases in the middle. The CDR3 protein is CASSISGVSSNQPQHF. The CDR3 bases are TGTGCCAGTAGTATCTCTGGGGTCTCTAGCAATCAGCCCCAGCATTTT.

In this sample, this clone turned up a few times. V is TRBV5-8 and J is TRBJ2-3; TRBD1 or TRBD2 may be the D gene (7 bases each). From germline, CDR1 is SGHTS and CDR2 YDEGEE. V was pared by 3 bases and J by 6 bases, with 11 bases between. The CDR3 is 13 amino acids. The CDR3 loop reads CASSWQGGDTQYF. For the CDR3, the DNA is TGTGCCAGCAGCTGGCAGGGGGGGGATACGCAGTATTTT.

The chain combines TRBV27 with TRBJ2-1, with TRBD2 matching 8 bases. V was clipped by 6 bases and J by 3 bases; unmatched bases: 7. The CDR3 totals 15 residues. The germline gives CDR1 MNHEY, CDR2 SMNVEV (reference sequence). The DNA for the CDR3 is TGTGCCAGCAGCCCTAGCGGGCCACTCTACAATGAGCAGTTCTTC. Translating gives CASSPSGPLYNEQFF.

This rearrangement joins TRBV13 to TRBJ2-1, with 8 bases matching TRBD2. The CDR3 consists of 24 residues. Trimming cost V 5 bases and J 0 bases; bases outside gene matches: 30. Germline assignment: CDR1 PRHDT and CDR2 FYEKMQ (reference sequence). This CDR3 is CASSPPQTWQGLVAGLSSYNEQFF. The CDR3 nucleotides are TGTGCCAGCAGCCCCCCGCAGACGTGGCAGGGTTTAGTAGCGGGGCTCAGCTCCTACAATGAGCAGTTCTTC.

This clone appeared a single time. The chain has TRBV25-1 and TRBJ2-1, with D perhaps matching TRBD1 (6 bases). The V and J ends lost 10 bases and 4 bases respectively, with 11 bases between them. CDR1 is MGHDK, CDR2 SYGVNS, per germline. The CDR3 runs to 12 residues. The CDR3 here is CAITDRYNEQFF. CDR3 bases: TGTGCCATTACGGACAGATACAATGAGCAGTTCTTC.